Listed here is a single TCR beta chain. Per germline, CDR1 SGDLS and CDR2 YYNGEE. V was clipped by 2 bases and J by 7 bases; unmatched bases: 12. This CDR3 contains 17 residues. It was with 60 Vbeta and 13 Jbeta primers that the PCR ran. Using immunoSEQ multiplex PCR, the repertoire was profiled, and TCRdb retains in-frame clones only, with some absent. The sample has roughly 200,000 clones, 70% to 80% seen once; the top ten hold under 0.9%. This specimen comes from a study of cytomegalovirus exposure and HLA in healthy donors. Sequencing input: PBMCs. The V gene is TRBV9, the J gene TRBJ2-1; TRBD2 aligns across 10 bases. This sequence was found in a woman between 35 and 50 years old in good health and CMV-seronegative. The CDR3 nucleotides read TGTGCCAGCAGCGTTCTAGCGGGGGCCCTCCTCCTGAATGAGCAGTTCTTC. It encodes CASSVLAGALLLNEQFF.